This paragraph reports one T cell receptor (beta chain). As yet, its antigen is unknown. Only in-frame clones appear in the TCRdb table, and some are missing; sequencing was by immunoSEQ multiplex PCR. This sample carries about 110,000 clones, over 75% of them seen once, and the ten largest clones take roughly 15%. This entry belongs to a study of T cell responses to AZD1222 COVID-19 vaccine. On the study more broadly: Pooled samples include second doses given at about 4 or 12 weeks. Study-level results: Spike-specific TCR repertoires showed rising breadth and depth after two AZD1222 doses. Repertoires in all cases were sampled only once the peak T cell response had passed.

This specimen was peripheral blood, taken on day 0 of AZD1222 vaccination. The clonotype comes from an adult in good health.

CDR3 DNA sequence: TGTGCCAGCAGCCTGGGGACGGGGGGTCTTAATGAAAAACTGTTTTTT. Protein: CASSLGTGGLNEKLFF. This rearrangement joins TRBV3-1 (or the pseudogene TRBV3-2) to TRBJ1-4, with D possibly being TRBD1 (5 bases). Germline V gene data show CDR1 as LGHDT and CDR2 as YNNKEL (reference sequence). This CDR3 spans 16 amino acids. Between the trimmed V and J ends, which lost 4 bases and 4 bases, there was a span of 16 bases.